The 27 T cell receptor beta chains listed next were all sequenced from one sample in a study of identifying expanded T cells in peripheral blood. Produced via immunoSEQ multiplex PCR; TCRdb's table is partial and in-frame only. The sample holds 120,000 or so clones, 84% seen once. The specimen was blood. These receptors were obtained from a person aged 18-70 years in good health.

CDR3 protein: CASSVAGGNQPQHF. In nucleotides, the CDR3 is TGTGCCAGCAGCGTAGCTGGGGGGAATCAGCCCCAGCATTTT. The V and J genes are TRBV9 and TRBJ1-5; D is possibly TRBD1 (5 bases). This CDR3 spans 14 amino acids. V shed 0 bases and J shed 4 bases, with 8 bases lying between them. Germline CDR1 and CDR2: SGDLS and YYNGEE.

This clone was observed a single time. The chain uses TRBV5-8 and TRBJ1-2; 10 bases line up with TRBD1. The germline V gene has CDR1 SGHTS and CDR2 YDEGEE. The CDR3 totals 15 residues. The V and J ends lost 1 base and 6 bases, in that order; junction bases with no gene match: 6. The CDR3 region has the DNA TGTGCCAGCAGCTTGTATATCGACAGGGGGCATGGCTACACCTTC. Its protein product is CASSLYIDRGHGYTF.

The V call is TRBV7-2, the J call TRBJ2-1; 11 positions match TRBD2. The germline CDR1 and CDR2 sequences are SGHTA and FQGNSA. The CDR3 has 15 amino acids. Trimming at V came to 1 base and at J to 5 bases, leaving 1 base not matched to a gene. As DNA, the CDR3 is TGTGCCAGCAGCTTAGGACTAGCGGGGAACAATGAGCAGTTCTTC. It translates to CASSLGLAGNNEQFF.

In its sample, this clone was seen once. Written as DNA, the CDR3 is TGTGCCAGCAGTTTACTCGCAGGAGTCGAGCAGTACTTC. Its translation: CASSLLAGVEQYF. This chain uses TRBV27 with TRBJ2-7; the D is unclear. The CDR3 loop spans 13 amino acids. Trimming took 2 bases from V and 6 from J, leaving 11 bases between them. CDR1 is MNHEY, CDR2 SMNVEV, per germline (reference sequence).

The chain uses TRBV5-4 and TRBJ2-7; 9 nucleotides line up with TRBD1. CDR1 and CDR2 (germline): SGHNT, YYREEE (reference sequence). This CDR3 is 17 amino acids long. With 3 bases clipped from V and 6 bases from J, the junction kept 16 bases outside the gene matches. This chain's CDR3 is CASSYRQGVFLPGEQYF. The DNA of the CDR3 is TGTGCCAGCAGCTACCGACAGGGGGTCTTTCTTCCTGGCGAGCAGTACTTC.

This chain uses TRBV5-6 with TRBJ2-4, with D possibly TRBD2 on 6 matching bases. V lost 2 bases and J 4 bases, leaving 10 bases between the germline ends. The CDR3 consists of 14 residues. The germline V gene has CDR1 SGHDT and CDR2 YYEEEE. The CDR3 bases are TGTGCCAGCAGCTTCGGAGGGAGTAAAAACATTCAGTACTTC. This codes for CASSFGGSKNIQYF.

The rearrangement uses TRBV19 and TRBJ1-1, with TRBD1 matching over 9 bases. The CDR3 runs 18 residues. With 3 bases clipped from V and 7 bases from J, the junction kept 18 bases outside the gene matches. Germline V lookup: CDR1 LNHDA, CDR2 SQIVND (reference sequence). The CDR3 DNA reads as TGTGCCAGTAGTATCCAACACACACTAGGACAGGGGCGACTTGAAGCTTTCTTT. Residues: CASSIQHTLGQGRLEAFF.

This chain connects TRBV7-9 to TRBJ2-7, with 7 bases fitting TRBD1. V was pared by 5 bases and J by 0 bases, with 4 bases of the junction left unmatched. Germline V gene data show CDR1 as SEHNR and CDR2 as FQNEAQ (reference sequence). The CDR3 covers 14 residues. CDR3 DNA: TGTGCCAGCAGCCGGGACAGTCACTCCTACGAGCAGTACTTC. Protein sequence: CASSRDSHSYEQYF.

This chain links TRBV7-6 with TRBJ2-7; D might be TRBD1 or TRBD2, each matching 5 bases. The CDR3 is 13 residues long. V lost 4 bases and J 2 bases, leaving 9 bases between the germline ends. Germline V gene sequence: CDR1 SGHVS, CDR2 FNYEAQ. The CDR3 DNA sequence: TGTGCCAGCAGCTGGGGACGGACCTACGAGCAGTACTTC. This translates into CASSWGRTYEQYF.

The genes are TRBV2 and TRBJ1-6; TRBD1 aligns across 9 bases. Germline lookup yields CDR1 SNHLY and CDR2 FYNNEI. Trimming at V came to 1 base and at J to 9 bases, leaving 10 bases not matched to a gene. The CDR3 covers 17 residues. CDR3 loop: CASSEGLGQGFSSPLHF. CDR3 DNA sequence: TGTGCCAGCAGTGAAGGGCTAGGACAGGGGTTTAGTTCACCCCTCCACTTT.

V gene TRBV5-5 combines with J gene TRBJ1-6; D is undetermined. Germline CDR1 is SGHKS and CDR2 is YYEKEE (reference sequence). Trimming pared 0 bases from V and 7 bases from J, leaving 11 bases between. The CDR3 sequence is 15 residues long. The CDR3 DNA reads TGTGCCAGCAGCTTGGGTGCTTGGGAGAATTCACCCCTCCACTTT. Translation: CASSLGAWENSPLHF. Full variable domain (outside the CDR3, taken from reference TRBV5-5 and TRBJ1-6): DAGVTQSPTHLIKTRGQQVTLRCSPISGHKSVSWYQQVLGQGPQFIFQYYEKEERGRGNFPDRFSARQFPNYSSELNVNALLLGDSALYLCASSLGAWENSPLHFGNGTRLTVT.

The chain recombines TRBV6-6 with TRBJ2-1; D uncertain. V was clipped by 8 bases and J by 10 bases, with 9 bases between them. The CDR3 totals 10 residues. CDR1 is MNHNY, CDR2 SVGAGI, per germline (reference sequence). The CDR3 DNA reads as TGTGCCAGCGGCCGCGCGGAGCAGTTCTTC. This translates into CASGRAEQFF.

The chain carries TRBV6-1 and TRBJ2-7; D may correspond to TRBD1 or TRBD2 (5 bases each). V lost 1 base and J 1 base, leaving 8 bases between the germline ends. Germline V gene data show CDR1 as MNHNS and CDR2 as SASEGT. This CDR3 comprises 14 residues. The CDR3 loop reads CASSEGGASYEQYF. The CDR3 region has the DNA TGTGCCAGCAGTGAAGGAGGGGCTTCCTACGAGCAGTACTTC.

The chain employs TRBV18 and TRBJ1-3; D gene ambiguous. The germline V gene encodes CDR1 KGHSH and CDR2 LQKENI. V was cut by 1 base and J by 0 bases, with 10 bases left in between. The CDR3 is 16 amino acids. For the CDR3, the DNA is TGTGCCAGCTCACCACGTTCCGCTAACTCTGGAAACACCATATATTTT. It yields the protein CASSPRSANSGNTIYF.

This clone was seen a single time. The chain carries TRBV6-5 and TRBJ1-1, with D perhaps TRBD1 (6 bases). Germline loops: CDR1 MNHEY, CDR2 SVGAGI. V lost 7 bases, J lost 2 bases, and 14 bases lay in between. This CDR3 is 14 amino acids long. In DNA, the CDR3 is TGTGCCAGCACAACAGGGCATATCAACACTGAAGCTTTCTTT. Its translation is CASTTGHINTEAFF.

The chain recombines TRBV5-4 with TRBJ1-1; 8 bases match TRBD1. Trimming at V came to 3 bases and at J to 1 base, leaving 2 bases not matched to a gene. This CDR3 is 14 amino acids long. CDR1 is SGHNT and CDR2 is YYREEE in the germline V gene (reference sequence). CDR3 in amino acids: CASSSTGENTEAFF. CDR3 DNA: TGTGCCAGCAGCTCGACAGGGGAGAACACTGAAGCTTTCTTT. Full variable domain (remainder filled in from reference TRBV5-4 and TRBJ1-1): ETGVTQSPTHLIKTRGQQVTLRCSSQSGHNTVSWYQQALGQGPQFIFQYYREEENGRGNFPPRFSGLQFPNYSSELNVNALELDDSALYLCASSSTGENTEAFFGQGTRLTVV.

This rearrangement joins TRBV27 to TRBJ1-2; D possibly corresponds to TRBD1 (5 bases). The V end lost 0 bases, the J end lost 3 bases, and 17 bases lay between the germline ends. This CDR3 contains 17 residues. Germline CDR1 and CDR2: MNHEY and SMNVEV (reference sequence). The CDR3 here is CASSLSSSFGTDYGYTF. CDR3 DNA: TGTGCCAGCAGTTTATCGTCGTCATTCGGGACCGACTATGGCTACACCTTC.

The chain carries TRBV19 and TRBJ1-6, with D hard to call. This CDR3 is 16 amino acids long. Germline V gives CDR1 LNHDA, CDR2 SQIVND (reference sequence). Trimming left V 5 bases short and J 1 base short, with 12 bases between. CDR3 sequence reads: CASSVGQWSYNSPLHF. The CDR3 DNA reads TGTGCCAGTAGTGTGGGTCAGTGGTCCTATAATTCACCCCTCCACTTT. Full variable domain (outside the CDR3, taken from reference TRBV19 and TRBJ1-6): DGGITQSPKYLFRKEGQNVTLSCEQNLNHDAMYWYRQDPGQGLRLIYYSQIVNDFQKGDIAEGYSVSREKKESFPLTVTSAQKNPTAFYLCASSVGQWSYNSPLHFGNGTRLTVT.

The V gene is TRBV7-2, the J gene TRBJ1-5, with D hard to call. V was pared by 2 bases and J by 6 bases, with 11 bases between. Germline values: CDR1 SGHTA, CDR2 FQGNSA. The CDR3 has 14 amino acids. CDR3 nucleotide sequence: TGTGCCAGCAGCTTAAGCGTCGGTTTTCAGCCCCAGCATTTT. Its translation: CASSLSVGFQPQHF.

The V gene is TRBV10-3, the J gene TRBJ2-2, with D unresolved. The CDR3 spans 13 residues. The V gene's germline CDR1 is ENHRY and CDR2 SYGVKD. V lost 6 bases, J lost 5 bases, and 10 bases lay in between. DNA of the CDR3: TGTGCCATCAGCATAAGCCGGACCGGGGAGCTGTTTTTT. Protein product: CAISISRTGELFF.

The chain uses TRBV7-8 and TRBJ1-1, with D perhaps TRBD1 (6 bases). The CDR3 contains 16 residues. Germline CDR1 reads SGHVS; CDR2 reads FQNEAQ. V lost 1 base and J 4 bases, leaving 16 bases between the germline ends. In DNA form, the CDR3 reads TGTGCCAGCAGCTTAGGGATCGGGGGGGGCGGCACTGAAGCTTTCTTT. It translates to CASSLGIGGGGTEAFF.

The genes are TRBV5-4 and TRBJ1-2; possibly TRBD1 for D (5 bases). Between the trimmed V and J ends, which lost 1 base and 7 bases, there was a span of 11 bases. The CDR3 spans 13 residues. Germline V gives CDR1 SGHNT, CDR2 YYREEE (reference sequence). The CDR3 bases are TGTGCCAGCAGCTTGCAGGGAGAAGGTGGCTACACCTTC. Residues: CASSLQGEGGYTF.

The chain's CDR3 is CASSLAETQYF. CDR3 bases: TGTGCCAGCAGCTTAGCGGAGACCCAGTACTTC. This chain connects TRBV7-2 to TRBJ2-5; no clear D gene. Germline V gene sequence: CDR1 SGHTA, CDR2 FQGNSA. Trimming stripped 0 bases from V and 5 bases from J, with 1 base between. This CDR3 is built from 11 residues.

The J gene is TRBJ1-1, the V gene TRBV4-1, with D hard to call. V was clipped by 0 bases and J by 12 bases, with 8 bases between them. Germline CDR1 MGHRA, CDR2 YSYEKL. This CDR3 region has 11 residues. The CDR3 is CASSQESVTFF. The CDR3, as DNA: TGCGCCAGCAGCCAAGAGTCAGTAACTTTCTTT.

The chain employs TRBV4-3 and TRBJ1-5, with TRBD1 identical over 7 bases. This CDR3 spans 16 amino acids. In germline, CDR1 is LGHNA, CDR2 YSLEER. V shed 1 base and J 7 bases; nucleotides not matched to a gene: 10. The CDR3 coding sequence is TGCGCCAGCAGCCAAGTTAAGGGGGCTCCCCCCCAGCCCCAGCATTTT. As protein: CASSQVKGAPPQPQHF.

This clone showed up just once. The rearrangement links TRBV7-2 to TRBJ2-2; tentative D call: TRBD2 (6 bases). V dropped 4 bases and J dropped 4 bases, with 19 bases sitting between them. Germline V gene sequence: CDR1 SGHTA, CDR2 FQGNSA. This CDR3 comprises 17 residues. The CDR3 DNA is TGTGCCAGCAGCTCGGAGTTATGGCGGGGAACCACCGGGGAGCTGTTTTTT. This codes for CASSSELWRGTTGELFF.

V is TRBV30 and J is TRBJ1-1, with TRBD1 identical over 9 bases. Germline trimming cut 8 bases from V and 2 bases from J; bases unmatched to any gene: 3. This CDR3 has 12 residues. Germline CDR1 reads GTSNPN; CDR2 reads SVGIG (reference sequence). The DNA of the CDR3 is TGTGCCCGACAGGGGGGAAACACTGAAGCTTTCTTT. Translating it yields CARQGGNTEAFF.